One sample yielded the 27 T cell receptor beta chains listed below, sequenced in a study of identical twins. MiXCR, applied by TCRdb to the 5' RACE reads, yields one record per CDR3 protein. This table holds over 500,000 distinct CDR3 sequences, 22% found once. These data are also associated with another study on T cells expressing NK-cell markers.

Sequencing used CD4+ T cells sorted from blood. Every receptor here comes from a woman aged 18-29 years in good health.

In its sample, this clonotype was seen a few times. The gene calls are TRBV20-1 and TRBJ2-7; D remains unclear. This CDR3 region has 11 residues. CDR1 DFQATT and CDR2 SNEGSKA come from the germline V gene (reference sequence). Trimming left V 6 bases short and J 7 bases short, with 13 bases between. Here the CDR3 reads CSAPRLGEQYF. The CDR3 nucleotides are TGCAGTGCCCCGCGCCTGGGGGAGCAGTACTTC.

A few counts support this clonotype. This sequence joins TRBV20-1 and TRBJ1-2; D not resolved. Trimming cost V 3 bases and J 0 bases, with 17 bases left between them. CDR1 and CDR2 from the germline V gene are DFQATT and SNEGSKA (reference sequence). The CDR3 sequence is 16 residues long. The CDR3 region has the DNA TGCAGTGCTAGTGGCTGGGCTGGCGAATCTAACTATGGCTACACCTTC. It specifies CSASGWAGESNYGYTF.

The chain joins TRBV20-1 to TRBJ2-3; the D is unclear. Germline V gene data show CDR1 as DFQATT and CDR2 as SNEGSKA (reference sequence). The CDR3 is 15 amino acids. The germline V and J ends were trimmed by 0 bases and 5 bases, with 15 bases remaining between them. The CDR3 nucleotides read TGCAGTGCTAGAGATTTGAGGCCGTCCAGAGATACGCAGTATTTT. Protein product: CSARDLRPSRDTQYF.

The chain carries TRBV6-1 and TRBJ2-1; no reliable D call. Trimming removed 9 bases at V and 9 bases at J, with 27 bases between. The CDR3 extends over 16 amino acids. Germline-derived CDR1 and CDR2 are MNHNS and SASEGT. CDR3 region: CARLSMPCESAGEQFF. CDR3 bases: TGTGCCAGACTTTCGATGCCCTGCGAGTCCGCCGGTGAGCAGTTCTTC.

The chain couples TRBV29-1 to TRBJ2-5; D is uncertain. Per germline, CDR1 SQVTM and CDR2 ANQGSEA. The V end lost 6 bases, the J end lost 5 bases, and 13 bases lay between the germline ends. The CDR3 consists of 12 residues. CDR3 sequence reads: CSVGLSRETQYF. Here the CDR3 DNA reads TGCAGCGTCGGTCTGTCACGGGAGACCCAGTACTTC.

This clonotype was seen only a few times. The chain has TRBV12-3 or TRBV12-4 and TRBJ2-1; a possible D gene is TRBD2 (6 bases). The CDR3 has 15 residues. V lost 4 bases and J 10 bases, leaving 20 bases between the germline ends. The CDR3 bases are TGTGCCAGCAGTTCGAGCTTAGCGGAGGCCCGGGAGCAGTTCTTC. This encodes CASSSSLAEAREQFF.

The sample holds a few counts of this clonotype. V is TRBV12-5 and J is TRBJ2-1; D gene uncertain. The CDR3 extends over 15 amino acids. The germline gives CDR1 LGHNT, CDR2 FRNRAP. V was cut by 5 bases and J by 2 bases, with 13 bases left in between. The CDR3 DNA sequence: TGTGCTAGTGGTACGACCCCCACGGCCTACAATGAGCAGTTCTTC. Residues: CASGTTPTAYNEQFF.

This clonotype was counted many times. The chain is built from TRBV27 and TRBJ1-1; D ambiguous. Germline CDR1 is MNHEY and CDR2 is SMNVEV (reference sequence). The length of the CDR3 is 13 residues. V was trimmed by 5 bases and J by 10 bases, leaving 17 bases between them. The CDR3 DNA reads TGTGCCAGCAGTCCAAACCCTACAGTTTCAGCTTTCTTT. This translates into CASSPNPTVSAFF.

About this clonotype: Compared with germline, one end of the junction differs, possibly owing to a read error. The chain carries TRBV5-1 and TRBJ2-5; D assignment may be TRBD1 or TRBD2 (5 bases each). Germline V gene data show CDR1 as SGHRS and CDR2 as YFSETQ. This CDR3 is 14 amino acids long. CDR3: CASSLGVTEETQYF. The CDR3 region has the DNA TGCGCGAGCAGCTTGGGGGTGACCGAAGAGACCCAGTACTTC.

This clonotype was recorded a few times. The V gene is TRBV5-1, the J gene TRBJ2-3; no definite D call. The germline CDR1 and CDR2 sequences are SGHRS and YFSETQ. This CDR3 has 14 amino acids. V was trimmed by 6 bases and J by 0 bases, leaving 11 bases between them. CDR3 in amino acids: CASTQGLSTDTQYF. In DNA form, the CDR3 reads TGCGCCAGCACCCAAGGGTTGAGCACAGATACGCAGTATTTT. Based on the CDR3 plus reference TRBV5-1 and TRBJ2-3, the full variable domain is KAGVTQTPRYLIKTRGQQVTLSCSPISGHRSVSWYQQTPGQGLQFLFEYFSETQRNKGNFPGRFSGRQFSNSRSEMNVSTLELGDSALYLCASTQGLSTDTQYFGPGTRLTVL.

J is TRBJ2-7 and V is TRBV6-6; no clear D. The CDR3 has 12 amino acids. Per the germline V gene, CDR1 is MNHNY and CDR2 is SVGAGI (reference sequence). Trimming cost V 5 bases and J 5 bases, with 10 bases left between them. CDR3: CASSLGGDEQYF. The CDR3 nucleotides read TGTGCCAGCAGTCTGGGTGGCGACGAGCAGTACTTC.

This clonotype has only a few counts. V gene TRBV6-6 combines with J gene TRBJ1-1; D possibly corresponds to TRBD1 (5 bases). CDR3 size: 13 residues. Germline CDR1 reads MNHNY; CDR2 reads SVGAGI (reference sequence). V was shortened by 8 bases and J by 5 bases, with 15 bases between the two germline ends. This CDR3 is CASLRGGETEAFF. The CDR3 nucleotides read TGTGCCAGCCTTCGGGGCGGGGAGACTGAAGCTTTCTTT.

In its sample, this clonotype was seen a few times. The chain employs TRBV12-3 or TRBV12-4 and TRBJ1-2, with 7 bases lining up with TRBD1. Trimming took 6 bases from V and 5 from J; bases not matched to a gene: 6. There are 13 residues in the CDR3. The CDR3 nucleotides read TGTGCCAGCAGCCCAGACAGGGTATATGGCTACACCTTC. Translated, it gives CASSPDRVYGYTF.

This clonotype was picked up a small number of times. This chain joins TRBV29-1 and TRBJ2-2; D perhaps matches TRBD2 (7 bases). Germline V CDR1 and CDR2: SQVTM, ANQGSEA. V was pared by 6 bases and J by 1 base, with 21 bases between. This CDR3 region has 17 residues. CDR3 residues: CSVRGRGITMNTGELFF. The CDR3 DNA reads as TGCAGCGTGAGGGGGAGGGGGATCACGATGAACACCGGGGAGCTGTTTTTT.

The table lists this clonotype with a few counts. The chain uses TRBV7-9 and TRBJ2-7; D is ambiguous. Germline lookup yields CDR1 SEHNR and CDR2 FQNEAQ (reference sequence). Trimming shortened V by 5 bases and J by 0 bases, and 5 bases separated the two germline ends. There are 12 residues in the CDR3. The chain's CDR3 is CASSPYSYEQYF. The DNA of the CDR3 is TGTGCCAGCAGCCCTTACTCCTACGAGCAGTACTTC.

This rearrangement joins TRBV7-8 to TRBJ2-1; D not certain. Germline V gene lookup returns CDR1 SGHVS and CDR2 FQNEAQ. This CDR3 is 15 amino acids long. V lost 1 base and J 5 bases, leaving 12 bases between the germline ends. DNA of the CDR3: TGTGCCAGCAGCTTAGACTCGAACAATCACAATGAGCAGTTCTTC. This gives the protein CASSLDSNNHNEQFF.

This clonotype was seen more than once but under ten times. The chain joins TRBV29-1 to TRBJ2-1; the match to TRBD2 covers 12 bases. This CDR3 region has 15 residues. Germline CDR1 is SQVTM and CDR2 is ANQGSEA. The ends lost 8 bases at V and 2 bases at J; junction bases unmatched: 7. Here the CDR3 reads CSSRTSGITYNEQFF. For the CDR3, the DNA is TGCAGCAGCCGGACTAGCGGGATCACCTACAATGAGCAGTTCTTC.

This clonotype turned up a few times. V usage is TRBV10-3 and J usage is TRBJ2-7; D is unclear. This CDR3 spans 12 amino acids. Trimming removed 1 base from V and 6 bases from J, with 7 bases in between. Germline values: CDR1 ENHRY, CDR2 SYGVKD. The CDR3: CAISELSSEQYF. For the CDR3, the DNA is TGTGCCATCAGTGAGTTGAGTAGCGAGCAGTACTTC.

This clonotype was found a few times. One end of the junction does not line up with germline, which may come from a read error. The chain uses TRBV5-1 and TRBJ2-3; TRBD1 agrees at 11 bases. The germline gives CDR1 SGHRS, CDR2 YFSETQ. The CDR3 is 15 amino acids. CDR3 region: CASSLGGQGADTQYF. CDR3 bases: TGTGCCAGCAGTTTAGGGGGACAGGGGGCAGATACGCAGTATTTT.

This clonotype showed up just a few times. The rearrangement links TRBV29-1 to TRBJ1-3; TRBD1 is a possible D gene (6 bases). This CDR3 spans 13 amino acids. V dropped 4 bases and J dropped 3 bases, with 10 bases sitting between them. Germline CDR1 reads SQVTM; CDR2 reads ANQGSEA. In DNA form, the CDR3 reads TGCAGCGTTGGGGGGCCATATGGAAACACCATATATTTT. This gives the protein CSVGGPYGNTIYF.

Ten or more counts support this clonotype. J is TRBJ2-1 and V is TRBV20-1, with 9 bases that match TRBD2. The CDR3 runs 13 residues. J gave up 5 bases and V 3 bases, and 2 bases lay outside the gene matches. Looked up from germline, CDR1 is DFQATT and CDR2 is SNEGSKA (reference sequence). The CDR3 DNA is TGCAGTGCTAGCCCTAGCGGGAACAATGAGCAGTTCTTC. This sequence encodes CSASPSGNNEQFF.

This clonotype has only a few counts. The chain carries TRBV7-7 and TRBJ2-5; D remains ambiguous. This CDR3 contains 12 residues. The V and J ends lost 5 bases and 7 bases respectively, with 11 bases between them. Germline assignment: CDR1 SSHAT and CDR2 FNYEAQ (reference sequence). CDR3 in DNA: TGTGCCAGCAGCCTCCGACCGGGGACCCAGTACTTC. It is translated as CASSLRPGTQYF.

This clonotype was seen a handful of times. The chain is built from TRBV29-1 and TRBJ1-1; D might be TRBD1 (5 bases). Trimming cost V 0 bases and J 6 bases, with 11 bases left between them. This CDR3 region has 13 residues. Germline assignment: CDR1 SQVTM and CDR2 ANQGSEA. The CDR3 spells CSVEDQWGAEAFF. For the CDR3, the DNA is TGCAGCGTTGAAGATCAATGGGGCGCTGAAGCTTTCTTT.

V usage is TRBV20-1 and J usage is TRBJ1-2, with D maybe TRBD1 (6 bases). Trimming pared 5 bases from V and 0 bases from J, leaving 10 bases between. Germline lookup yields CDR1 DFQATT and CDR2 SNEGSKA (reference sequence). The CDR3 is 13 amino acids. CDR3 bases: TGCAGTGCTCTGGACAGCACTAACTATGGCTACACCTTC. As protein: CSALDSTNYGYTF.

This clonotype came up a few times. This chain connects TRBV6-1 to TRBJ2-2; D possibly corresponds to TRBD2 (6 bases). Germline V gene sequence: CDR1 MNHNS, CDR2 SASEGT. CDR3 length equals 14 residues. The germline V and J ends were trimmed by 6 bases and 4 bases, with 12 bases remaining between them. In nucleotides, the CDR3 is TGTGCCAGCAGGGGGACTGCGAGCACCGGGGAGCTGTTTTTT. Its translation: CASRGTASTGELFF.

This clonotype was detected only a few times. This chain uses TRBV20-1 with TRBJ2-3; maybe TRBD2 (5 bases). V lost 6 bases and J 1 base, leaving 11 bases between the germline ends. Germline CDR1 is DFQATT and CDR2 is SNEGSKA (reference sequence). The CDR3 has 13 residues. This CDR3 is CSADLRGTDTQYF. Written as DNA, the CDR3 is TGCAGTGCCGACTTGCGGGGCACAGATACGCAGTATTTT.

This clonotype was seen a few times. The V gene is TRBV6-5, the J gene TRBJ2-1, with 7 nucleotides matching TRBD1. The germline CDR1 and CDR2 sequences are MNHEY and SVGAGI. This CDR3 spans 13 amino acids. The V gene end was trimmed by 3 bases and the J gene end by 6 bases; junction bases not matched to a gene: 2. CDR3 in amino acids: CASSYAGGNEQFF. CDR3 DNA sequence: TGTGCCAGCAGTTATGCAGGGGGCAATGAGCAGTTCTTC.